The entry below gives a single T cell receptor (beta chain) sequence along with its context. The V gene's germline CDR1 is SGHRS and CDR2 YFSETQ. Trimming at V came to 4 bases and at J to 5 bases, leaving 9 bases not matched to a gene. The CDR3 runs 16 residues. This sample is part of a study of blood T cell repertoires in COVID-19. Study summary: From the United States, Italy and Spain came samples of acute and convalescent COVID-19. Sample material is recorded as cDNA or gDNA derived from T cells, B-cell-depleted T cells, or PBMCs.

Authors' analysis steps: The assay estimated nucleated cells by amplifying reference gene primers. Profiled with immunoSEQ multiplex PCR; TCRdb holds only in-frame clones, not every one. That table is the source of V, J and clone size, and D and trimming were worked out from the DNA. This repertoire shows about 200,000 clones, approximately 80% found once; its top ten account for 7.8%. This TCR derives from a woman of 80 years or more with COVID-19, enrolled during active disease. The genes are TRBV5-1 and TRBJ2-1, with 10 bases fitting TRBD2. The sequenced sample was peripheral blood. The CDR3 bases are TGCGCCAGCAGCCCCCGTCTAGCGGGAGCCCACAATGAGCAGTTCTTC. Residues: CASSPRLAGAHNEQFF.